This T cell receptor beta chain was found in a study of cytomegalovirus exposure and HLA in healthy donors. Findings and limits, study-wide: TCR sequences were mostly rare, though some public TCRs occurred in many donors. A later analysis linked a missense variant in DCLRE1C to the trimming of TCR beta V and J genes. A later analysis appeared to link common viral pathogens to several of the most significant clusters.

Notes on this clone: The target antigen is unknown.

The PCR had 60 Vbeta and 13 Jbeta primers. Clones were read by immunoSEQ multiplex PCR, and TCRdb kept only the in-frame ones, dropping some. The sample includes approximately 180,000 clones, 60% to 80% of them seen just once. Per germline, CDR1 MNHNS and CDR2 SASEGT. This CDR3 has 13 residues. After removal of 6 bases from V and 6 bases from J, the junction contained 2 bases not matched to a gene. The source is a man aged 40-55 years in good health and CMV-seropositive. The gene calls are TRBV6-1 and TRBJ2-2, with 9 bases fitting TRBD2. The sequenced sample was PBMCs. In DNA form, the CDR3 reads TGTGCCAGCAGGACTAGCGGTCCCGGGGAGCTGTTTTTT. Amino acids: CASRTSGPGELFF.